This T cell receptor (beta chain) originates from a study of T-cell reconstitution after alpha-beta-depleted transplantation in children. This clonotype was counted many times. Its cognate antigen is unknown. Preparation of the TCRbeta library was carried out with unique molecular identifiers. TCRdb recomputed calls from the PCR reads with MiXCR, one row per CDR3 protein. This sample carries some 43,000 distinct CDR3 sequences, approximately 9.2% of them seen once, and the ten largest clones take 27%. General study results and limits: Approximately two months post-transplant, alpha-beta T cells reportedly originated from several hundred expanded graft clones.

V was pared by 6 bases and J by 6 bases, with 7 bases of the junction left unmatched. The germline CDR1 and CDR2 sequences are MNHEY and SMNVEV (reference sequence). The CDR3 runs to 14 residues. The chain links TRBV27 to TRBJ2-7; 11 bases fit TRBD1. Sequenced here: PBMCs, mostly from graft donor cells, sampled 60 days after TCRalphabeta/CD19-depleted stem cell transplant. This receptor was obtained from a male patient between 2 and 15 years old who had a stem cell transplant for chronic granulomatous disease, so the T cells may come from the graft donor. CDR3 sequence reads: CASSRTGGPGEQYF. Written as DNA, the CDR3 is TGTGCCAGCAGCCGGACAGGGGGCCCCGGCGAGCAGTACTTC.